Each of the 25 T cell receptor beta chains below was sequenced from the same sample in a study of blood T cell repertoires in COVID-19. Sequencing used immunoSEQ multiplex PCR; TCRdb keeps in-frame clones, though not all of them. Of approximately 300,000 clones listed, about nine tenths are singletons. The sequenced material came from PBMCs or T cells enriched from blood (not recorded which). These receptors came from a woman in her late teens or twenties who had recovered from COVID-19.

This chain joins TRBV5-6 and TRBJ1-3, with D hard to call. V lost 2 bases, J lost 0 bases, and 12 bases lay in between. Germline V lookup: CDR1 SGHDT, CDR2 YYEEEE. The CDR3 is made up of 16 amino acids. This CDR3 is CASSFDGLSSGNTIYF. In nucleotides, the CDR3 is TGTGCCAGCAGCTTTGACGGACTAAGCTCTGGAAACACCATATATTTT.

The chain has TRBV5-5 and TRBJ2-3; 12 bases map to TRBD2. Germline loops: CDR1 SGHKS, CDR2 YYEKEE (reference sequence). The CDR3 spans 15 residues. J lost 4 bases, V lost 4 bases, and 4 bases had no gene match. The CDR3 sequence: CASSRTSGDADTQYF. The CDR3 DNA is TGTGCCAGCAGCCGGACTAGCGGGGACGCAGATACGCAGTATTTT.

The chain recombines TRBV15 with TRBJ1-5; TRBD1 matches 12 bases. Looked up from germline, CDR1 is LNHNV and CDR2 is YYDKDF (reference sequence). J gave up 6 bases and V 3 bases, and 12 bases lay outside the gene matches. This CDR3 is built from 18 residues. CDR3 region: CATSSDYPGQGAGQPQHF. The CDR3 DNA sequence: TGTGCCACCAGCAGTGATTACCCGGGACAGGGGGCTGGTCAGCCCCAGCATTTT.

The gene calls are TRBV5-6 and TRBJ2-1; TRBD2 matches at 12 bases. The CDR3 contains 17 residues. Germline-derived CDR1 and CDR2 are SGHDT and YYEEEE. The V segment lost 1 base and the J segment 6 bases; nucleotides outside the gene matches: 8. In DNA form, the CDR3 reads TGTGCCAGCAGCTTGAGGACTAGCGGGATCTCCATCAATGAGCAGTTCTTC. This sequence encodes CASSLRTSGISINEQFF. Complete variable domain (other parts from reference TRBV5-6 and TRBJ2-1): DAGVTQSPTHLIKTRGQQVTLRCSPKSGHDTVSWYQQALGQGPQFIFQYYEEEERQRGNFPDRFSGHQFPNYSSELNVNALLLGDSALYLCASSLRTSGISINEQFFGPGTRLTVL.

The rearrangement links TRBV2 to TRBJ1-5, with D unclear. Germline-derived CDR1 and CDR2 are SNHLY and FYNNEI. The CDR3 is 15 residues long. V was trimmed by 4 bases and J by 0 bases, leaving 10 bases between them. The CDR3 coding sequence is TGTGCCAGCAGTGTTTCGAGAACTAGCAATCAGCCCCAGCATTTT. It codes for CASSVSRTSNQPQHF.

CDR3 coding DNA: TGTGCCAGCAGCCTTTGGGGTCCTAGCGGGGGGGCCGTTGAGACCCAGTACTTC. It codes for CASSLWGPSGGAVETQYF. The V call is TRBV3-1 (or the pseudogene TRBV3-2), the J call TRBJ2-5; 12 bases agree with TRBD2. The CDR3 contains 18 residues. Germline loops: CDR1 LGHDT, CDR2 YNNKEL (reference sequence). Trimming removed 4 bases from V and 5 bases from J; junction bases left unmatched: 14.

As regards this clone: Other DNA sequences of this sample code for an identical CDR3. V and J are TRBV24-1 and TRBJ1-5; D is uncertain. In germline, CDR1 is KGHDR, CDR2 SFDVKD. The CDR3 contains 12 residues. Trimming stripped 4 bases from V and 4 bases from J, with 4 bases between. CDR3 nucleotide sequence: TGTGCCACCAGTGACCCGAATCAGCCCCAGCATTTT. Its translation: CATSDPNQPQHF.

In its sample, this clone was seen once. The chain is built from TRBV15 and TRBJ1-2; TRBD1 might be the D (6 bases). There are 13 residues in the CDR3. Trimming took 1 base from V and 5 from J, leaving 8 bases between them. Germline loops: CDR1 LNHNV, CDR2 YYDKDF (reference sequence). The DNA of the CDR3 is TGTGCCACCAGCAGAGGAACAGGGTATGGCTACACCTTC. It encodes CATSRGTGYGYTF.

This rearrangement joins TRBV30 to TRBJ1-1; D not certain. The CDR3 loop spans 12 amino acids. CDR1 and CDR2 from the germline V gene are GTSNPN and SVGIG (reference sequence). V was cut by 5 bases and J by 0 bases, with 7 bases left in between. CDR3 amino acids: CAWWSVNTEAFF. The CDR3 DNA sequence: TGTGCCTGGTGGTCGGTGAACACTGAAGCTTTCTTT.

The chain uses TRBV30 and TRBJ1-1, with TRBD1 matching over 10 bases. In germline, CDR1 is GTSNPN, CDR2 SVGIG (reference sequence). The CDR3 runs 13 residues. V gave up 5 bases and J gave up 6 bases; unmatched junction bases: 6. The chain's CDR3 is CAWSGQGSAEAFF. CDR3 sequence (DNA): TGTGCCTGGTCGGGACAGGGGTCCGCTGAAGCTTTCTTT.

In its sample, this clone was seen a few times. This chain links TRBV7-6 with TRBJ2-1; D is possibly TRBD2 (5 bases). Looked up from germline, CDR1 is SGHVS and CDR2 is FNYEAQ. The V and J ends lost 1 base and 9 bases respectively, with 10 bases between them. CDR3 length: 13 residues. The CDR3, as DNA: TGTGCCAGCAGCTTAGAGTTTGGGAGTGAGCAGTTCTTC. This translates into CASSLEFGSEQFF. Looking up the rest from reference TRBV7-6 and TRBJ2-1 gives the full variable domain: GAGVSQSPRYKVTKRGQDVALRCDPISGHVSLYWYRQALGQGPEFLTYFNYEAQQDKSGLPNDRFSAERPEGSISTLTIQRTEQRDSAMYRCASSLEFGSEQFFGPGTRLTVL.

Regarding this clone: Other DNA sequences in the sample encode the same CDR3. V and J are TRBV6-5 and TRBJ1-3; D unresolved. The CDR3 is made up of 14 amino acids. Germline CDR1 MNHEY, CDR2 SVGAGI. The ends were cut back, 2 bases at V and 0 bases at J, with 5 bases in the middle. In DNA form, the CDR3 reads TGTGCCAGCAGTTACGGCAGCTCTGGAAACACCATATATTTT. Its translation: CASSYGSSGNTIYF.

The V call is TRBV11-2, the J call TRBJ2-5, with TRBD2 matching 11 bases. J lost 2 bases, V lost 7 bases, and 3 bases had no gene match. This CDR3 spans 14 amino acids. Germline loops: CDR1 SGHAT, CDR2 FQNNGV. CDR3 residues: CASNIAGGQETQYF. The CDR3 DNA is TGTGCCAGCAACATAGCGGGGGGGCAAGAGACCCAGTACTTC.

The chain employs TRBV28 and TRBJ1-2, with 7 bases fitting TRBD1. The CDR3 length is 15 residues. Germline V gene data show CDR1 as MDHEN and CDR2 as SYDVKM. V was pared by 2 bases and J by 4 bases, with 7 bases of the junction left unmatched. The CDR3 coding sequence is TGTGCCAGCAGTTTAGGGACAGCACTTTCCTATGGCTACACCTTC. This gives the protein CASSLGTALSYGYTF.

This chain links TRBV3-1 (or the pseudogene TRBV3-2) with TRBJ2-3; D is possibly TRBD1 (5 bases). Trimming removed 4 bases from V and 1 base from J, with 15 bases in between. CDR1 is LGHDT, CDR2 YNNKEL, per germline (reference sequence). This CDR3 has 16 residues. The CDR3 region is CASSRTGRGGTDTQYF. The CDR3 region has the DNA TGTGCCAGCAGCCGGACCGGAAGGGGCGGCACAGATACGCAGTATTTT.

As DNA, the CDR3 is TGTGCCAGCAGTTCCTCCTACAACTATGGCTACACCTTC. Amino acids: CASSSSYNYGYTF. The chain has TRBV6-5 and TRBJ1-2; D gene uncertain. The V gene lost 4 bases and the J gene lost 2 bases, with 8 bases spanning the gap. CDR1 is MNHEY and CDR2 is SVGAGI in the germline V gene. The CDR3 is 13 residues long.

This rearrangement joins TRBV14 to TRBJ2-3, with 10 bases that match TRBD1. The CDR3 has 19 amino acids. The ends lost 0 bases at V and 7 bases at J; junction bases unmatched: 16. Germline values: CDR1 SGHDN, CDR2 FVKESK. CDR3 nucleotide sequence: TGTGCCAGCAGCCAAGATTCTCCCGGGACAGGGGCCTATGAATATACGCAGTATTTT. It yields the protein CASSQDSPGTGAYEYTQYF.

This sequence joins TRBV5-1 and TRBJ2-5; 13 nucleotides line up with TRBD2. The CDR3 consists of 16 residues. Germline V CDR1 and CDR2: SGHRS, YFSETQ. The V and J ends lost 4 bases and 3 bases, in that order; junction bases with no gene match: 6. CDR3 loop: CASSIGLAGAEETQYF. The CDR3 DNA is TGCGCCAGCAGCATAGGACTAGCGGGGGCCGAAGAGACCCAGTACTTC.

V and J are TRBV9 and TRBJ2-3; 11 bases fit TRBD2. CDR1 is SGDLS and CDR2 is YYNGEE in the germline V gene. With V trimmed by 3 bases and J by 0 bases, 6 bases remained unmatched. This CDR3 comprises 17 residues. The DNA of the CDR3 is TGTGCCAGCAGCGCGCCGCTAGCGGGGGGTAGCACAGATACGCAGTATTTT. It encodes CASSAPLAGGSTDTQYF.

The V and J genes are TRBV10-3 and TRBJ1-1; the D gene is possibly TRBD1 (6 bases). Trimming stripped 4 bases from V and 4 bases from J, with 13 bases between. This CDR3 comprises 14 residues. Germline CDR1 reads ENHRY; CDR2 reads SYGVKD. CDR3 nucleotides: TGTGCCATCAGTGGGGGACACCGGGGCACTGAAGCTTTCTTT. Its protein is CAISGGHRGTEAFF.

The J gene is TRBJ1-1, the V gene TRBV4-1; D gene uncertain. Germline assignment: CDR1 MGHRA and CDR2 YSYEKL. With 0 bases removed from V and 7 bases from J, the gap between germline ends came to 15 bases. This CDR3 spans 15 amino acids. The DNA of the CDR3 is TGCGCCAGCAGCCAAGAACAGATTGGAGGATTTGAAGCTTTCTTT. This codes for CASSQEQIGGFEAFF.

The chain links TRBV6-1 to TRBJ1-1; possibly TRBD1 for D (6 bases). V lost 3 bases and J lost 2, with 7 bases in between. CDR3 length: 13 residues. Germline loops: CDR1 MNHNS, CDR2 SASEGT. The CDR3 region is CASSEDRNTEAFF. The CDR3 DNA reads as TGTGCCAGCAGTGAGGACAGAAACACTGAAGCTTTCTTT.

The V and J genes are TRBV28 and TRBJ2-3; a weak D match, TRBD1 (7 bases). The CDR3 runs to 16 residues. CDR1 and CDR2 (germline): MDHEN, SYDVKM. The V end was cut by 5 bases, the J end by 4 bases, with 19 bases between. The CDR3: CASSGGTAWSSDTQYF. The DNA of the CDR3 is TGTGCCAGCAGTGGGGGGACAGCGTGGAGTTCAGATACGCAGTATTTT.

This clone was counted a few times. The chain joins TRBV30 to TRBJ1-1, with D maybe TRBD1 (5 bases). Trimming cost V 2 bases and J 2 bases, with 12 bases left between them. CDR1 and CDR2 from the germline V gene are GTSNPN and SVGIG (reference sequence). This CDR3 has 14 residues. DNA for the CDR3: TGTGCCTGGAGTCCCGGGGGGACTAACACTGAAGCTTTCTTT. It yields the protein CAWSPGGTNTEAFF.

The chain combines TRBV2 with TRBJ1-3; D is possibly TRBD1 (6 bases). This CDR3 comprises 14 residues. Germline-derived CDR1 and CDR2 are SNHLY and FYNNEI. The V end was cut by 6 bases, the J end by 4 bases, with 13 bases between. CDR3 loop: CASRKTGTGNTIYF. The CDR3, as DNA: TGTGCCAGCAGGAAAACAGGGACCGGAAACACCATATATTTT.